Shown below are 23 T cell receptor beta chains from a single sample sequenced in a study of blood T cell repertoires in COVID-19. Sequencing used immunoSEQ multiplex PCR; TCRdb keeps in-frame clones, though not all of them. The repertoire has around 290,000 clones, 85% to 90% of them found once; the top ten carry approximately 2%. The sample consisted of PBMCs or T cells enriched from blood (not recorded which). These receptors came from a woman aged 55-70 years in a cohort exposed to, infected with or recovered from COVID-19 (not recorded which).

The V gene is TRBV3-1 (or the pseudogene TRBV3-2), the J gene TRBJ2-7, with TRBD2 identical over 10 bases. CDR3 length: 13 residues. The J segment lost 5 bases and the V segment lost 8 bases, leaving 6 bases of the junction unmatched. CDR1 and CDR2 from the germline V gene are LGHDT and YNNKEL (reference sequence). The CDR3 nucleotides are TGTGCCAGCGGGGAGCGGGAGGGCAACGAGCAGTACTTC. Protein: CASGEREGNEQYF.

The rearrangement uses TRBV4-3 and TRBJ2-2, with a tentative D call TRBD1 (5 bases). The ends were cut back, 4 bases at V and 6 bases at J, with 6 bases in the middle. CDR1 is LGHNA, CDR2 YSLEER, per germline. This CDR3 has 12 residues. The CDR3 protein is CASSRGAGELFF. Here the CDR3 DNA reads TGCGCCAGCAGCCGGGGCGCCGGGGAGCTGTTTTTT.

The table lists this clone with a count of one. The rearrangement joins TRBV6-5 to TRBJ2-2; 8 positions agree with TRBD1. The CDR3 has 16 residues. After removal of 4 bases from V and 2 bases from J, the junction contained 6 bases not matched to a gene. The V gene's germline CDR1 is MNHEY and CDR2 SVGAGI. CDR3 sequence reads: CASSFRDRSNTGELFF. The CDR3 DNA sequence: TGTGCCAGCAGTTTCCGGGACAGGAGTAACACCGGGGAGCTGTTTTTT.

The chain carries TRBV10-3 and TRBJ1-1; 11 nucleotides agree with TRBD1. The J segment lost 1 base and the V segment lost 7 bases, leaving 5 bases of the junction unmatched. CDR3 size: 15 residues. Germline CDR1 is ENHRY and CDR2 is SYGVKD. The CDR3 loop reads CAITPDRGPNTEAFF. CDR3 DNA sequence: TGTGCCATCACCCCGGACAGGGGGCCGAACACTGAAGCTTTCTTT.

This chain uses TRBV5-4 with TRBJ2-7; TRBD1 matches 10 bases. Germline CDR1 is SGHNT and CDR2 is YYREEE (reference sequence). This CDR3 is 15 amino acids long. V shed 0 bases, J shed 7 bases, and the junction held 7 bases outside the gene matches. The CDR3 nucleotides read TGTGCCAGCAGCTTGGCGGGGACAGGGGTAGGAGAGCAGTACTTC. It encodes CASSLAGTGVGEQYF.

The chain employs TRBV28 and TRBJ2-7; 10 nucleotides agree with TRBD2. This CDR3 contains 18 residues. Trimming at V came to 6 bases and at J to 3 bases, leaving 17 bases not matched to a gene. Germline V gene data show CDR1 as MDHEN and CDR2 as SYDVKM. The CDR3 sequence: CASSTAWEREGPRYEQYF. The CDR3 DNA is TGTGCCAGCAGCACCGCTTGGGAGCGGGAGGGCCCCCGCTACGAGCAGTACTTC. Drawing the rest from reference TRBV28 and TRBJ2-7, the complete variable domain is DVKVTQSSRYLVKRTGEKVFLECVQDMDHENMFWYRQDPGLGLRLIYFSYDVKMKEKGDIPEGYSVSREKKERFSLILESASTNQTSMYLCASSTAWEREGPRYEQYFGPGTRLTVT.

This sequence joins TRBV18 and TRBJ1-6, with 8 bases identical to TRBD1. Germline CDR1 KGHSH, CDR2 LQKENI. J lost 10 bases, V lost 3 bases, and 5 bases had no gene match. The CDR3 is made up of 14 amino acids. The CDR3 is CASSPTGERSPLHF. CDR3 DNA: TGTGCCAGCTCACCGACAGGGGAGCGGTCACCCCTCCACTTT.

V and J are TRBV2 and TRBJ1-4, with D tentatively TRBD1 (5 bases). The ends were cut back, 4 bases at V and 6 bases at J, with 12 bases in the middle. CDR1 and CDR2 from the germline V gene are SNHLY and FYNNEI. There are 14 residues in the CDR3. CDR3 loop: CASSVDREDEKLFF. The DNA for the CDR3 is TGTGCCAGCAGTGTTGACAGAGAAGATGAAAAACTGTTTTTT.

This rearrangement joins TRBV2 to TRBJ2-5, with D possibly matching TRBD2 (5 bases). V lost 11 bases, J lost 2 bases, and 18 bases lay in between. Germline CDR1 SNHLY, CDR2 FYNNEI. The CDR3 runs 14 residues. DNA for the CDR3: TGTGCCGGGCTGGGAGACGGAGTACAAGAGACCCAGTACTTC. Encoded protein: CAGLGDGVQETQYF.

The rearrangement uses TRBV11-3 and TRBJ2-1; 9 bases align to TRBD2. The CDR3 is made up of 15 amino acids. Per the germline V gene, CDR1 is SGHNT and CDR2 is YENEEA. The V gene end was trimmed by 0 bases and the J gene end by 10 bases; junction bases not matched to a gene: 7. CDR3 protein: CASSLESAAGGEQFF. CDR3 DNA sequence: TGTGCCAGCAGCTTAGAATCAGCAGCGGGAGGAGAGCAGTTCTTC.

This clone was seen only once. V and J are TRBV28 and TRBJ1-4; maybe TRBD1 (6 bases). CDR1 is MDHEN and CDR2 is SYDVKM in the germline V gene. Between the trimmed V and J ends, which lost 6 bases and 10 bases, there was a span of 18 bases. CDR3 size: 14 residues. CDR3 loop: CASSLQGSQRKLFF. In nucleotides, the CDR3 is TGTGCCAGCAGCTTACAGGGCTCTCAACGAAAACTGTTTTTT.

This chain connects TRBV5-1 to TRBJ1-4; 7 nucleotides match TRBD1. The CDR3 has 16 residues. CDR1 SGHRS and CDR2 YFSETQ come from the germline V gene. The J segment lost 1 base and the V segment lost 7 bases, leaving 10 bases of the junction unmatched. The CDR3 coding sequence is TGCGCCAGCTCCCCGGGAGGGGGCAAAACTAATGAAAAACTGTTTTTT. As protein: CASSPGGGKTNEKLFF.

This clone was detected once. This chain uses TRBV7-2 with TRBJ1-3; 10 bases map to TRBD1. The CDR3 loop spans 18 amino acids. The germline V gene encodes CDR1 SGHTA and CDR2 FQGNSA. The ends lost 2 bases at V and 4 bases at J; junction bases unmatched: 11. The CDR3 DNA follows: TGTGCCAGCAGCTTATCCGGGACAGGGGACCTCCTAGGAAACACCATATATTTT. It specifies CASSLSGTGDLLGNTIYF.

CDR3 sequence reads: CASSITGVAYNEQFF. CDR3 sequence (DNA): TGTGCCAGTAGTATAACGGGAGTGGCTTACAATGAGCAGTTCTTC. This chain uses TRBV19 with TRBJ2-1, with D tentatively TRBD2 (6 bases). Germline V CDR1 and CDR2: LNHDA, SQIVND (reference sequence). CDR3 length: 15 residues. Trimming removed 2 bases from V and 4 bases from J, with 12 bases in between.

This clone was detected only once. The V gene is TRBV6-6, the J gene TRBJ2-5, with D tentatively TRBD1 (7 bases). V dropped 8 bases and J dropped 2 bases, with 15 bases sitting between them. Germline CDR1 is MNHNY and CDR2 is SVGAGI (reference sequence). This CDR3 is 14 amino acids long. The CDR3 DNA is TGTGCCAGCTCAGGAGGGGGCCGTCAAGAGACCCAGTACTTC. Protein product: CASSGGGRQETQYF.

J is TRBJ2-2 and V is TRBV18; 8 nucleotides agree with TRBD1. This CDR3 spans 16 amino acids. CDR1 is KGHSH and CDR2 is LQKENI in the germline V gene. Trimming cost V 3 bases and J 5 bases; bases outside gene matches: 8. DNA of the CDR3: TGTGCCAGCTCACCCCCGGCCAGGGGGCTGACCGGGGAGCTGTTTTTT. Amino acid sequence: CASSPPARGLTGELFF.

The table lists this clone with a count of one. The rearrangement joins TRBV27 to TRBJ1-1; D might be TRBD1 (5 bases). The CDR3 totals 15 residues. The germline gives CDR1 MNHEY, CDR2 SMNVEV (reference sequence). Trimming removed 6 bases from V and 3 bases from J, with 17 bases in between. For the CDR3, the DNA is TGTGCCAGCAGGTGGACCCCGGGGGTGGACACTGAAGCTTTCTTT. It translates to CASRWTPGVDTEAFF.

A few counts support this clone. The chain has TRBV9 and TRBJ2-7; 8 bases are shared with TRBD1. In germline, CDR1 is SGDLS, CDR2 YYNGEE. V shed 7 bases and J 6 bases; nucleotides not matched to a gene: 9. The CDR3 contains 13 residues. The CDR3: CASGRGQVGEQYF. CDR3 bases: TGTGCCAGCGGAAGGGGACAGGTGGGCGAGCAGTACTTC.

The chain employs TRBV6-6 and TRBJ2-7; TRBD2 aligns across 8 bases. Germline lookup yields CDR1 MNHNY and CDR2 SVGAGI (reference sequence). The V segment lost 2 bases and the J segment 7 bases; nucleotides outside the gene matches: 7. CDR3 length equals 14 residues. CDR3 nucleotide sequence: TGTGCCAGCAGTTACCAGGCGGGGGGAAGGGAGCAGTACTTC. Translated: CASSYQAGGREQYF.

This sequence joins TRBV6-5 and TRBJ1-4; TRBD1 might be the D (5 bases). The CDR3 covers 16 residues. The germline V gene has CDR1 MNHEY and CDR2 SVGAGI. The V gene lost 2 bases and the J gene lost 7 bases, with 17 bases spanning the gap. CDR3 nucleotides: TGTGCCAGCAGTTACGGCAACAGGCGGCGCGGTGAAAAACTGTTTTTT. This gives the protein CASSYGNRRRGEKLFF.

This chain joins TRBV7-8 and TRBJ1-2; the match to TRBD1 covers 7 bases. With V trimmed by 5 bases and J by 8 bases, 11 bases remained unmatched. The CDR3 runs 14 residues. The germline V gene encodes CDR1 SGHVS and CDR2 FQNEAQ. CDR3 region: CASSPNKGASGYTF. CDR3 nucleotides: TGTGCCAGCAGCCCAAACAAGGGGGCGAGCGGCTACACCTTC.

J is TRBJ2-3 and V is TRBV4-3, with D possibly being TRBD1 (6 bases). This CDR3 has 13 residues. Per germline, CDR1 LGHNA and CDR2 YSLEER. The ends were cut back, 4 bases at V and 4 bases at J, with 9 bases in the middle. The CDR3, as DNA: TGCGCCAGCAGCCTACAGGGCGCAGATACGCAGTATTTT. Translated, it gives CASSLQGADTQYF.

This chain joins TRBV29-1 and TRBJ2-3; D unresolved. The CDR3 totals 12 residues. The ends were cut back, 4 bases at V and 4 bases at J, with 9 bases in the middle. Germline-derived CDR1 and CDR2 are SQVTM and ANQGSEA. The CDR3 reads CSVVPRADTQYF. Written as DNA, the CDR3 is TGCAGCGTTGTCCCCCGCGCAGATACGCAGTATTTT.